The 24 T cell receptor beta chains reported below all come from one sample, sequenced in a study of early T cells in non-severe SARS-CoV-2 infection (dated by TCRdb to 2020 to 2022). Library method: 5' RACE. Sequencing relied on a NextSeq 500. TCRdb handled the public reads itself, with Q25 trimming in fastp and clone calling in MiXCR, and kept productive beta chains. Rows are combined by CDR3 protein, so each entry shows the most common genes and DNA. The sample data list roughly 32,000 distinct CDR3 sequences, and over 6.5% of these were observed just once. Clones ranked in the top ten supply 37% of the sample. Source material: whole blood. These receptors were collected from an adult who was a healthcare worker with PCR-confirmed SARS-CoV-2 infection or an uninfected control (not recorded which).

With respect to this clonotype: This sequence may be a read error, since a much larger clone differs from it by one base. The chain couples TRBV7-2 to TRBJ2-7, with 10 bases matching TRBD2. The CDR3 contains 15 residues. Germline V CDR1 and CDR2: SGHTA, FQGNSA. V lost 4 bases to trimming and J lost 4 bases; unmatched junction nucleotides: 7. Written as DNA, the CDR3 is TGTACCAGCAGCTCAGGACTAGCGGCGGGGTACGAGCAGTACTTC. It yields the protein CTSSSGLAAGYEQYF.

The table lists this clonotype with a few counts. The V and J genes are TRBV7-9 and TRBJ2-2; 8 nucleotides match TRBD2. V trimming: 1 base; J trimming: 1 base; junction bases outside the gene matches: 11. The CDR3 is made up of 19 amino acids. In germline, CDR1 is SEHNR, CDR2 FQNEAQ (reference sequence). CDR3 loop: CASSLVASGSTLNTGELFF. The DNA for the CDR3 is TGTGCCAGCAGCTTAGTAGCCAGCGGGAGTACTCTGAACACCGGGGAGCTGTTTTTT.

The genes are TRBV3-1 and TRBJ2-7; TRBD2 is a possible D gene (6 bases). Trimming removed 0 bases at V and 0 bases at J, with 15 bases between. The CDR3 runs to 17 residues. Per the germline V gene, CDR1 is LGHDT and CDR2 is YNNKEL (reference sequence). The CDR3 here is CASSQDVSGLSSYEQYF. The CDR3 DNA is TGTGCCAGCAGCCAAGATGTATCGGGACTTAGCTCCTACGAGCAGTACTTC.

CDR3 residues: CASSVQGRTEAFF. The CDR3 region has the DNA TGTGCCAGCAGCGTTCAAGGTCGGACTGAAGCTTTCTTT. The chain joins TRBV11-2 to TRBJ1-1, with no clear D. Germline values: CDR1 SGHAT, CDR2 FQNNGV. The germline V and J ends were trimmed by 5 bases and 5 bases, with 12 bases remaining between them. The length of the CDR3 is 13 residues.

At least ten counts were recorded for this clonotype. The CDR3 region is CASRPGRRGTRGEAFF. CDR3 DNA sequence: TGTGCCAGCAGACCCGGGCGGAGGGGGACACGGGGTGAAGCTTTCTTT. The chain uses TRBV6-5 and TRBJ1-1, with TRBD1 as a possible D gene (6 bases). The germline CDR1 and CDR2 sequences are MNHEY and SVGAGI. The CDR3 runs to 16 residues. Trimming took off 6 bases at V and 7 bases at J, with 24 bases between the two ends.

The V and J genes are TRBV12-3 or TRBV12-4 and TRBJ2-1; TRBD2 aligns across 8 bases. J lost 1 base, V lost 0 bases, and 5 bases had no gene match. The CDR3 runs to 17 residues. In DNA, the CDR3 is TGTGCCAGCAGTTTAGCCCCCGGGAGGGGATCCTACAATGAGCAGTTCTTC. Translation gives CASSLAPGRGSYNEQFF.

A single count supports this clonotype. A read error is possible here, since a much larger clone lies one base away. The CDR3 DNA sequence: TGTGCCAGCAGCCTGCGGATAGGCCTGAACACTGAAGCTTTCTTT. It is translated as CASSLRIGLNTEAFF. V gene TRBV13 combines with J gene TRBJ1-1, with unresolved D. The CDR3 length is 15 residues. Per germline, CDR1 PRHDT and CDR2 FYEKMQ (reference sequence). V dropped 5 bases and J dropped 0 bases, with 13 bases sitting between them.

This clonotype occurred many times. CDR3 sequence: CASSYGLAGGFYNEQFF. As DNA, the CDR3 is TGTGCCAGCAGTTACGGACTAGCGGGAGGGTTTTACAATGAGCAGTTCTTC. The chain recombines TRBV6-1 with TRBJ2-1; 15 bases align to TRBD2. The J segment lost 4 bases and the V segment lost 5 bases, leaving 6 bases of the junction unmatched. Per the germline V gene, CDR1 is MNHNS and CDR2 is SASEGT. The length of the CDR3 is 17 residues.

The J gene is TRBJ2-6, the V gene TRBV7-3, with 12 positions matching TRBD2. CDR1 and CDR2 (germline): SGHTA, FQGTGA. This CDR3 spans 19 amino acids. The trim removed 5 bases at V and 0 bases at J, leaving 8 bases unmatched. CDR3 sequence: CASSLQTSGRVSGANVLTF. The CDR3 nucleotides are TGTGCCAGCAGCCTTCAGACTAGCGGGAGAGTCTCTGGGGCCAACGTCCTGACTTTC.

There are many counts of this clonotype. This chain connects TRBV19 to TRBJ2-7; TRBD2 agrees at 10 bases. V was pared by 3 bases and J by 4 bases, with 9 bases of the junction left unmatched. The V gene's germline CDR1 is LNHDA and CDR2 SQIVND (reference sequence). This CDR3 comprises 16 residues. The CDR3 here is CASSIGRAGGQYEQYF. CDR3 nucleotides: TGTGCCAGTAGTATCGGGCGAGCGGGAGGGCAATACGAGCAGTACTTC.

At least ten counts were recorded for this clonotype. CDR3 residues: CASSQAKGRAMNTEAFF. CDR3 nucleotides: TGTGCCAGCAGCCAAGCTAAGGGACGGGCCATGAACACTGAAGCTTTCTTT. The chain employs TRBV3-1 and TRBJ1-1; D may be TRBD1 (5 bases). Germline CDR1 reads LGHDT; CDR2 reads YNNKEL (reference sequence). Trimming shortened V by 1 base and J by 0 bases, and 15 bases separated the two germline ends. The CDR3 covers 17 residues.

There are many counts of this clonotype. The V and J genes are TRBV27 and TRBJ1-1, with TRBD1 identical over 10 bases. The CDR3 runs 14 residues. In germline, CDR1 is MNHEY, CDR2 SMNVEV (reference sequence). J was trimmed by 5 bases and V by 0 bases; bases with no gene match: 0. The CDR3 DNA follows: TGTGCCAGCAGTTTATCGGACAGGGGGACTGAAGCTTTCTTT. Protein product: CASSLSDRGTEAFF.

The CDR3 region is CASSLVGPYEQYF. The CDR3 coding sequence is TGTGCCAGCAGTTTAGTAGGGCCCTACGAGCAGTACTTC. The chain employs TRBV28 and TRBJ2-7; D unclear. V lost 2 bases and J lost 2, with 7 bases in between. The CDR3 consists of 13 residues. From germline, CDR1 is MDHEN and CDR2 SYDVKM.

This clonotype occurred many times. The chain uses TRBV7-2 and TRBJ1-1; D is ambiguous. V was trimmed by 3 bases and J by 5 bases, leaving 4 bases between them. This CDR3 is 11 amino acids long. Germline V CDR1 and CDR2: SGHTA, FQGNSA. The CDR3 is CASSFRTEAFF. DNA for the CDR3: TGTGCCAGCAGCTTTAGGACTGAAGCTTTCTTT.

The chain links TRBV19 to TRBJ1-4; D ambiguous. This CDR3 region has 13 residues. V lost 7 bases and J 6 bases, leaving 12 bases between the germline ends. In germline, CDR1 is LNHDA, CDR2 SQIVND (reference sequence). The CDR3 sequence: CASNPSVHEKLFF. CDR3 bases: TGTGCCAGTAACCCCTCCGTCCATGAAAAACTGTTTTTT.

This clonotype was picked up many times. The rearrangement links TRBV27 to TRBJ1-6, with 10 nucleotides matching TRBD1. The trim removed 3 bases at V and 7 bases at J, leaving 6 bases unmatched. The CDR3 runs to 16 residues. Germline CDR1 MNHEY, CDR2 SMNVEV (reference sequence). The DNA for the CDR3 is TGTGCCAGCAGTTTGGTACCGGACAGGGGGAATTCACCCCTCCACTTT. Protein: CASSLVPDRGNSPLHF.

Within the sample, this clonotype is medium-sized (0.01 to 0.1%). This chain uses TRBV15 with TRBJ2-5; the match to TRBD2 covers 9 bases. Trimming removed 3 bases from V and 2 bases from J; junction bases left unmatched: 7. CDR3 length: 16 residues. From germline, CDR1 is LNHNV and CDR2 YYDKDF (reference sequence). The CDR3 DNA is TGTGCCACCAGCAGCGATAGCGGGGGCCTTCAAGAGACCCAGTACTTC. It encodes CATSSDSGGLQETQYF.

In this sample, this clonotype turned up many times. The CDR3 region is CSVFGPGQGDSGANVLTF. The CDR3 DNA reads TGCAGCGTCTTTGGACCGGGACAGGGCGACTCTGGGGCCAACGTCCTGACTTTC. The J gene is TRBJ2-6, the V gene TRBV29-1; 9 nucleotides line up with TRBD1. Trimming cost V 6 bases and J 0 bases; bases outside gene matches: 12. Germline V gene lookup returns CDR1 SQVTM and CDR2 ANQGSEA. The CDR3 contains 18 residues.

This clonotype was picked up a small number of times. The chain has TRBV28 and TRBJ1-3; D not certain. There are 16 residues in the CDR3. The V end lost 5 bases, the J end lost 1 base, and 15 bases lay between the germline ends. Germline CDR1 and CDR2: MDHEN and SYDVKM. CDR3 sequence: CASSEKTGGSGNTIYF. The CDR3 DNA reads TGTGCCAGCAGTGAGAAGACGGGAGGGTCTGGAAACACCATATATTTT. The variable domain in full, with the rest retrieved from reference TRBV28 and TRBJ1-3, is DVKVTQSSRYLVKRTGEKVFLECVQDMDHENMFWYRQDPGLGLRLIYFSYDVKMKEKGDIPEGYSVSREKKERFSLILESASTNQTSMYLCASSEKTGGSGNTIYFGEGSWLTVV.

This clonotype was seen a few times. This sequence joins TRBV7-8 and TRBJ1-2; maybe TRBD1 (5 bases). The CDR3 runs 14 residues. The germline CDR1 and CDR2 sequences are SGHVS and FQNEAQ. V lost 5 bases and J 3 bases, leaving 13 bases between the germline ends. In DNA form, the CDR3 reads TGTGCCAGCAGCCCCTCCGGGACGGACTATGGCTACACCTTC. Amino acids: CASSPSGTDYGYTF.

This clonotype was detected many times. This rearrangement joins TRBV11-2 to TRBJ2-5; perhaps TRBD1 as D (6 bases). CDR1 and CDR2 from the germline V gene are SGHAT and FQNNGV. Trimming took 1 base from V and 3 from J, leaving 18 bases between them. The CDR3 spans 17 residues. In nucleotides, the CDR3 is TGTGCCAGCAGCTTAGTAGGTTCTGGGGGCTTTAAAGAGACCCAGTACTTC. Residues: CASSLVGSGGFKETQYF.

This clonotype appeared many times. The V gene is TRBV20-1, the J gene TRBJ2-3; 7 nucleotides line up with TRBD2. J gave up 1 base and V 7 bases, and 11 bases lay outside the gene matches. Germline V gene data show CDR1 as DFQATT and CDR2 as SNEGSKA (reference sequence). The CDR3 is made up of 15 amino acids. The chain's CDR3 is CSGAKREEGTDTQYF. The CDR3 DNA sequence: TGCAGTGGGGCCAAGCGGGAAGAAGGCACAGATACGCAGTATTTT.

This clonotype was seen many times. The chain couples TRBV12-3 or TRBV12-4 to TRBJ2-2; D not certain. V lost 6 bases, J lost 0 bases, and 11 bases lay in between. The CDR3 contains 15 residues. Here the CDR3 DNA reads TGTGCCAGCAGGCGTACGGGCACGAACACCGGGGAGCTGTTTTTT. Translating it yields CASRRTGTNTGELFF.

The V and J genes are TRBV12-3 or TRBV12-4 and TRBJ1-4, with D possibly TRBD1 on 6 matching bases. The V gene lost 6 bases and the J gene lost 8 bases, with 13 bases spanning the gap. This CDR3 comprises 13 residues. The DNA for the CDR3 is TGTGCCAGCAGATCAGGGGTCGACGAAAAACTGTTTTTT. It encodes CASRSGVDEKLFF.